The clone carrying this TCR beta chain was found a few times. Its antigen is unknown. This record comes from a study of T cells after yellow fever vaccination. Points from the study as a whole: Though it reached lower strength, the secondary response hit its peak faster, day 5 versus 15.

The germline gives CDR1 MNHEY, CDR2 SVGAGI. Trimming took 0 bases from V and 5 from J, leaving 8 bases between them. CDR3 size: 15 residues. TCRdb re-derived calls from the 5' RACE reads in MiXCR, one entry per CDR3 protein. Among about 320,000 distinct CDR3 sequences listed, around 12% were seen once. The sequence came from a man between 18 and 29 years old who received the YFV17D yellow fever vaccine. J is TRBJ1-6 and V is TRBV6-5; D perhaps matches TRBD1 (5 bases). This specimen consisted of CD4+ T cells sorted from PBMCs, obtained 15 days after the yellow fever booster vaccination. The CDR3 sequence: CASSYSTGDNSPLHF. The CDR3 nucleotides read TGTGCCAGCAGTTACTCTACAGGAGATAATTCACCCCTCCACTTT.